The 18 T cell receptor beta chains in this list originate from one sample, sequenced in a study of T cells in Graves' hyperthyroidism and ophthalmopathy. Researchers took RNA transcripts and amplified the TCR beta CDR3 regions from them. Researchers ran a first-round RT-PCR on the TCR CDR3 using the HTBI primer set. TCRdb fed the multiplex PCR reads into MiXCR, producing one record per CDR3 protein. The sample includes around 420,000 distinct CDR3 sequences, 15% to 19% of them seen just once. The sequencing input was blood. Receptors originate from a young woman with Graves' hyperthyroidism.

This clonotype was seen many times. This sequence joins TRBV5-1 and TRBJ2-7; D remains ambiguous. From germline, CDR1 is SGHRS and CDR2 YFSETQ. Trimming pared 5 bases from V and 2 bases from J, leaving 11 bases between. The CDR3 length is 13 residues. The CDR3 spells CASSAPPAYEQYF. The CDR3 coding sequence is TGCGCCAGCAGTGCCCCTCCAGCCTACGAGCAGTACTTC.

This clonotype was counted at least ten times. The V and J genes are TRBV7-9 and TRBJ2-5; D may correspond to TRBD1 or TRBD2 (6 bases each). The V end was cut by 3 bases, the J end by 2 bases, with 10 bases between. The CDR3 is 14 amino acids. The germline V gene has CDR1 SEHNR and CDR2 FQNEAQ (reference sequence). The CDR3 loop reads CASSFRGEQETQYF. In DNA form, the CDR3 reads TGTGCCAGCAGCTTTAGGGGGGAGCAAGAGACCCAGTACTTC.

J is TRBJ2-7 and V is TRBV20-1; 13 bases are shared with TRBD2. The CDR3 consists of 15 residues. Per germline, CDR1 DFQATT and CDR2 SNEGSKA (reference sequence). V dropped 4 bases and J dropped 4; count of bases not matched to a gene: 7. CDR3 sequence reads: CSAKGLAGVEYEQYF. The CDR3 coding sequence is TGCAGTGCTAAAGGACTAGCGGGGGTCGAGTACGAGCAGTACTTC.

This clonotype was seen ten or more times. The chain is built from TRBV29-1 and TRBJ2-1; TRBD2 agrees at 7 bases. From germline, CDR1 is SQVTM and CDR2 ANQGSEA. The CDR3 length is 16 residues. Unmatched junction bases numbered 11, after V lost 0 bases and J lost 6 bases. CDR3 residues: CSVEDGAGVGVNEQFF. In DNA, the CDR3 is TGCAGCGTTGAAGACGGGGCGGGGGTGGGAGTCAATGAGCAGTTCTTC.

For this clonotype: A read error may explain this, as a much larger clone is one base away. The rearrangement joins TRBV7-9 to TRBJ2-1; no definite D call. Looked up from germline, CDR1 is SEHNR and CDR2 is FQNEAQ (reference sequence). The CDR3 loop spans 14 amino acids. The CDR3 coding sequence is TGTGCCAGCAGCTTAGAACTTTACTCCAATGAGCAGCTCTTC. Protein: CASSLELYSNEQLF.

This clonotype was observed many times. The rearrangement uses TRBV24-1 and TRBJ1-2; D gene ambiguous. The germline V and J ends were trimmed by 5 bases and 8 bases, with 8 bases remaining between them. Germline V lookup: CDR1 KGHDR, CDR2 SFDVKD. This CDR3 contains 11 residues. The CDR3 region is CATSGEEGYTF. Here the CDR3 DNA reads TGTGCCACCAGTGGGGAAGAAGGCTACACCTTC.

This clonotype has a count of ten or more. The chain uses TRBV7-6 and TRBJ2-2; a weak D match, TRBD1 (6 bases). Germline loops: CDR1 SGHVS, CDR2 FNYEAQ. This CDR3 spans 14 amino acids. Trimming shortened V by 5 bases and J by 7 bases, and 14 bases separated the two germline ends. The CDR3 bases are TGTGCCAGCAGCCTCATCGACAGGAGCGGGGAGCTGTTTTTT. Translated: CASSLIDRSGELFF.

As concerns this clonotype: A read error may be the cause here, since a much bigger clone is one base away. This sequence joins TRBV11-3 and TRBJ2-3; D uncertain. Germline CDR1 reads SGHNT; CDR2 reads YENEEA. The CDR3 loop spans 11 amino acids. V was clipped by 11 bases and J by 8 bases, with 14 bases between them. The CDR3 DNA follows: TGTGCCGGCGTCGATGCGGCTACGCAGTATTTT. It specifies CAGVDAATQYF.

This clonotype occurred once. The V gene is TRBV20-1, the J gene TRBJ2-3; 14 nucleotides align to TRBD2. Germline lookup yields CDR1 DFQATT and CDR2 SNEGSKA (reference sequence). This CDR3 region has 17 residues. J was trimmed by 0 bases and V by 6 bases; bases with no gene match: 8. CDR3 nucleotides: TGCAGTGCGGGGGGACTAGCGGGAGTCTCTAGCACAGATACGCAGTATTTT. It translates to CSAGGLAGVSSTDTQYF.

This clonotype was counted ten times or more. The V gene is TRBV24-1, the J gene TRBJ2-3; no clear D. Germline V CDR1 and CDR2: KGHDR, SFDVKD. The CDR3 is 13 amino acids. Trimming stripped 4 bases from V and 5 bases from J, with 9 bases between. The CDR3 DNA sequence: TGTGCCACCAGTGACTCTCCTAAAGATACGCAGTATTTT. Translated: CATSDSPKDTQYF.

This clonotype was counted ten times or more. The rearrangement links TRBV6-1 to TRBJ2-3; no definite D call. The V gene lost 5 bases and the J gene lost 7 bases, with 19 bases spanning the gap. The CDR3 length is 15 residues. CDR1 is MNHNS and CDR2 is SASEGT in the germline V gene. CDR3 protein: CASSYLTDGINTQYF. CDR3 in DNA: TGTGCCAGCAGTTACCTCACGGACGGAATAAATACGCAGTATTTT.

This clonotype was seen at least ten times. Its ends do not fully match the called genes, so a read error is possible. The J gene is TRBJ1-2, the V gene TRBV6-1; D gene uncertain. This CDR3 comprises 12 residues. The germline V gene has CDR1 MNHNS and CDR2 SASEGT. The CDR3 region is CASSKANYGYTF. The CDR3 DNA reads TGTGCCAGCAGTAAAGCTAACTATGGCTACACCTTC.

This clonotype was seen many times. The chain employs TRBV27 and TRBJ2-7; 14 bases agree with TRBD2. The ends lost 8 bases at V and 4 bases at J; junction bases unmatched: 7. The length of the CDR3 is 15 residues. Per germline, CDR1 MNHEY and CDR2 SMNVEV (reference sequence). CDR3 loop: CASGRLAGGRYEQYF. CDR3 coding DNA: TGTGCCAGCGGTCGACTAGCGGGAGGGAGATACGAGCAGTACTTC.

This clonotype was detected a few times. The chain is built from TRBV27 and TRBJ2-2; D is unresolved. There are 14 residues in the CDR3. V lost 4 bases and J lost 6, with 12 bases in between. Germline V gene lookup returns CDR1 MNHEY and CDR2 SMNVEV (reference sequence). The CDR3 DNA is TGTGCCAGCAGTTCCGGACCTCACCCCGGGGAGCTGTTTTTT. It is translated as CASSSGPHPGELFF.

This clonotype was counted many times. The J gene is TRBJ2-7, the V gene TRBV12-3 or TRBV12-4; 7 bases are a match to TRBD1. CDR3 size: 14 residues. V lost 3 bases and J lost 2; bases outside the gene matches: 4. CDR3 region: CASSLTGKPYEQYF. The DNA for the CDR3 is TGTGCCAGCAGTTTGACAGGGAAACCCTACGAGCAGTACTTC.

The sample holds many counts of this clonotype. The gene calls are TRBV11-3 and TRBJ2-7; 7 nucleotides align to TRBD1. After removal of 0 bases from V and 9 bases from J, the junction contained 8 bases not matched to a gene. The CDR3 is 14 amino acids. The germline V gene has CDR1 SGHNT and CDR2 YENEEA. CDR3 in DNA: TGTGCCAGCAGCTTAGACCCGACAGGGCTGGTGCAGTACTTC. Its protein is CASSLDPTGLVQYF.

The genes are TRBV28 and TRBJ2-3; TRBD2 aligns across 7 bases. V lost 6 bases to trimming and J lost 3 bases; unmatched junction nucleotides: 9. The V gene's germline CDR1 is MDHEN and CDR2 SYDVKM. The CDR3 runs 15 residues. The CDR3 DNA reads TGTGCCAGCAGCATGGGCGGGGGTCTAACAGATACGCAGTATTTT. Translating it yields CASSMGGGLTDTQYF. The whole variable domain, filled in from reference TRBV28 and TRBJ2-3, reads DVKVTQSSRYLVKRTGEKVFLECVQDMDHENMFWYRQDPGLGLRLIYFSYDVKMKEKGDIPEGYSVSREKKERFSLILESASTNQTSMYLCASSMGGGLTDTQYFGPGTRLTVL.

This clonotype has at least ten counts. The rearrangement uses TRBV6-5 and TRBJ2-5, with D possibly TRBD2 on 6 matching bases. CDR1 is MNHEY, CDR2 SVGAGI, per germline. This CDR3 is 16 amino acids long. The ends were cut back, 0 bases at V and 1 base at J, with 12 bases in the middle. Written as DNA, the CDR3 is TGTGCCAGCAGTTACTCTCAGGCGGGGCGCCAAGAGACCCAGTACTTC. Translation: CASSYSQAGRQETQYF.